Below are 22 T cell receptor beta chains sequenced from a single sample in a study of human T cells and chemical hapten exposure. Time point indicated: patch test 1, 2 weeks after DPC sensitization. Treatment: therapeutic diphenylcyclopropenone sensitization with weekly scalp DPC. Unfractionated whole blood was the source of the extracted total RNA. From the RACE reads, TCRdb called clonotypes with MiXCR, one entry per CDR3 protein. Altogether 30,000 to 40,000 distinct CDR3 sequences are present, 5.5% to 8% being singletons, with the ten largest covering around 10%. The specimen comprised whole blood, sampled in connection with sensitization to the hapten diphenylcyclopropenone (DPC). The receptors were gathered from a woman in her twenties or thirties with alopecia areata. Some clones in this sample may be carry-over from other donors' samples.

Only a few counts were recorded for this clonotype. The chain joins TRBV6-6 to TRBJ1-5; D may be TRBD1 (6 bases). The V and J ends lost 7 bases and 3 bases respectively, with 25 bases between them. The CDR3 has 18 residues. Germline assignment: CDR1 MNHNY and CDR2 SVGAGI (reference sequence). The CDR3 bases are TGTGCCAGCACCAACAGGGAGAGTCTGAATGGTGCCAATCAGCCCCAGCATTTT. Translation gives CASTNRESLNGANQPQHF.

The V and J genes are TRBV11-3 and TRBJ2-3; D is perhaps TRBD2 (5 bases). Germline assignment: CDR1 SGHNT and CDR2 YENEEA. This CDR3 contains 12 residues. The V end was cut by 5 bases, the J end by 8 bases, with 11 bases between. The CDR3 DNA is TGTGCCAGCAGCCCCGCTGCGGGTACGCAGTATTTT. It is translated as CASSPAAGTQYF.

This rearrangement joins TRBV7-9 to TRBJ2-2; no firm D call. The CDR3 sequence is 12 residues long. Trimming left V 6 bases short and J 4 bases short, with 6 bases between. Germline V gives CDR1 SEHNR, CDR2 FQNEAQ (reference sequence). CDR3 DNA sequence: TGTGCCAGCAGGAAACGCACCGGGGAGCTGTTTTTT. It encodes CASRKRTGELFF.

This clonotype was detected ten times or more. The V gene is TRBV5-1, the J gene TRBJ2-7; TRBD1 matches at 9 bases. CDR1 and CDR2 (germline): SGHRS, YFSETQ. The CDR3 length is 16 residues. Unmatched junction bases numbered 7, after V lost 0 bases and J lost 3 bases. CDR3 region: CASSLGPRDRDYEQYF. The CDR3 region has the DNA TGCGCCAGCAGCTTGGGGCCTCGGGACAGGGACTACGAGCAGTACTTC.

This clonotype has a count of ten or more. This rearrangement joins TRBV12-3 or TRBV12-4 to TRBJ2-1; possible D gene TRBD2, 7 bases. The CDR3 consists of 13 residues. Trimming cost V 6 bases and J 7 bases, with 13 bases left between them. In DNA, the CDR3 is TGTGCCAGCAGGGGGGGGGCCAGGAATGAGCAGTTCTTC. Its protein product is CASRGGARNEQFF.

This clonotype was seen at least ten times. The chain carries TRBV12-3 or TRBV12-4 and TRBJ2-5, with TRBD2 matching 9 bases. This CDR3 region has 15 residues. The V segment lost 1 base and the J segment 4 bases; nucleotides outside the gene matches: 4. The CDR3 protein is CASSLVAGVRETQYF. DNA for the CDR3: TGTGCCAGCAGTTTAGTAGCGGGGGTGAGAGAGACCCAGTACTTC.

This clonotype was observed many times. The rearrangement joins TRBV7-6 to TRBJ2-7, with 7 bases aligning to TRBD2. This CDR3 has 13 amino acids. Germline loops: CDR1 SGHVS, CDR2 FNYEAQ. After removal of 0 bases from V and 4 bases from J, the junction contained 0 bases not matched to a gene. The CDR3 DNA reads as TGTGCCAGCAGCTTAGCGGGGGGGTACGAGCAGTACTTC. This codes for CASSLAGGYEQYF.

This clonotype was recorded at least ten times. This chain joins TRBV18 and TRBJ2-7, with a tentative D call TRBD1 (6 bases). Germline V gives CDR1 KGHSH, CDR2 LQKENI. V shed 2 bases and J shed 3 bases, with 11 bases lying between them. CDR3 length: 14 amino acids. In nucleotides, the CDR3 is TGTGCCAGCTCACCAGCAGGACAGAACTACGAGCAGTACTTC. Its protein is CASSPAGQNYEQYF.

This clonotype was seen repeatedly, ten times or more. The V and J genes are TRBV3-1 and TRBJ2-1; D remains unclear. The CDR3 totals 12 residues. V was cut by 5 bases and J by 2 bases, with 4 bases left in between. Germline V gene lookup returns CDR1 LGHDT and CDR2 YNNKEL (reference sequence). The CDR3 loop reads CASSSTYNEQFF. DNA for the CDR3: TGTGCCAGCAGCTCCACCTACAATGAGCAGTTCTTC.

There are many counts of this clonotype. V is TRBV14 and J is TRBJ1-4; TRBD1 matches 7 bases. V gave up 4 bases and J gave up 6 bases; unmatched junction bases: 8. The CDR3 has 15 amino acids. Germline V CDR1 and CDR2: SGHDN, FVKESK. This chain's CDR3 is CASSRKTGLYEKLFF. CDR3 sequence (DNA): TGTGCCAGCAGCCGGAAGACAGGGTTGTATGAAAAACTGTTTTTT.

The chain is built from TRBV5-6 and TRBJ2-1, with D perhaps TRBD2 (6 bases). The V end lost 4 bases, the J end lost 0 bases, and 14 bases lay between the germline ends. The CDR3 covers 16 residues. Germline loops: CDR1 SGHDT, CDR2 YYEEEE. The CDR3 DNA reads as TGTGCCAGCAGCCCTTTTAGCGGTCCCTCCTACAATGAGCAGTTCTTC. This sequence encodes CASSPFSGPSYNEQFF. Supplemented by reference TRBV5-6 and TRBJ2-1, the full variable domain reads DAGVTQSPTHLIKTRGQQVTLRCSPKSGHDTVSWYQQALGQGPQFIFQYYEEEERQRGNFPDRFSGHQFPNYSSELNVNALLLGDSALYLCASSPFSGPSYNEQFFGPGTRLTVL.

This clonotype was counted ten times or more. CDR3 coding DNA: TGTGCCAGCAGTTTTAATCACCGGATGCCCTACGAGCAGTACTTC. This encodes CASSFNHRMPYEQYF. J is TRBJ2-7 and V is TRBV12-3 or TRBV12-4; no firm D call. The CDR3 spans 15 residues. Trimming stripped 3 bases from V and 2 bases from J, with 14 bases between.

This clonotype was picked up a small number of times. CDR3 DNA sequence: TGTGCCAGCAGTTACGGCTTAGAAATGAACACTGAAGCTTTCTTT. Encoded protein: CASSYGLEMNTEAFF. The genes are TRBV6-6 and TRBJ1-1, with D unclear. V was pared by 2 bases and J by 0 bases, with 10 bases between. Germline V gene data show CDR1 as MNHNY and CDR2 as SVGAGI (reference sequence). This CDR3 is 15 amino acids long.

This clonotype occurred many times. CDR3 DNA: TGCAGTGCCCCCCGCGGGGACTACGAGCAGTACTTC. Protein sequence: CSAPRGDYEQYF. The chain joins TRBV20-1 to TRBJ2-7; possibly TRBD2 for D (6 bases). The germline V gene has CDR1 DFQATT and CDR2 SNEGSKA (reference sequence). This CDR3 is built from 12 residues. V was pared by 6 bases and J by 3 bases, with 12 bases between.

In its sample, this clonotype was seen once. The chain joins TRBV5-4 to TRBJ2-5, with no clear D. Between the trimmed V and J ends, which lost 1 base and 5 bases, there was a span of 21 bases. Germline loops: CDR1 SGHNT, CDR2 YYREEE (reference sequence). The CDR3 runs to 17 residues. CDR3 protein: CASSLFSPPRPKETQYF. CDR3 in DNA: TGTGCCAGCAGCTTGTTCTCGCCGCCGAGACCAAAGGAGACCCAGTACTTC.

This clonotype was recorded a few times. J is TRBJ2-7 and V is TRBV28; 7 bases align to TRBD1. The CDR3 spans 16 residues. J gave up 3 bases and V 6 bases, and 14 bases lay outside the gene matches. Germline CDR1 and CDR2: MDHEN and SYDVKM. CDR3 in amino acids: CASRPRQGSASYEQYF. As DNA, the CDR3 is TGTGCCAGCAGACCACGACAGGGTTCTGCTAGCTACGAGCAGTACTTC.

This rearrangement joins TRBV13 to TRBJ2-7, with D possibly matching TRBD1 (5 bases). CDR3 length equals 15 residues. V gave up 0 bases and J gave up 5 bases, with 14 bases separating them. Germline V gene data show CDR1 as PRHDT and CDR2 as FYEKMQ (reference sequence). CDR3 region: CASSLGQGPLHEQYF. In nucleotides, the CDR3 is TGTGCCAGCAGCTTAGGTCAGGGTCCCCTCCACGAGCAGTACTTC.

The genes are TRBV3-1 and TRBJ1-5; D not certain. The CDR3 loop spans 15 amino acids. The ends were cut back, 5 bases at V and 4 bases at J, with 15 bases in the middle. Germline V gene data show CDR1 as LGHDT and CDR2 as YNNKEL (reference sequence). The chain's CDR3 is CASSLGWVGNQPQHF. Here the CDR3 DNA reads TGTGCCAGCAGCTTGGGGTGGGTAGGGAATCAGCCCCAGCATTTT.

This clonotype was observed many times. This chain links TRBV5-1 with TRBJ2-5; no reliable D call. This CDR3 has 14 residues. Germline V gene lookup returns CDR1 SGHRS and CDR2 YFSETQ. The V and J ends lost 4 bases and 2 bases respectively, with 12 bases between them. The chain's CDR3 is CASSQRVNQETQYF. The CDR3 DNA reads TGCGCCAGCAGCCAGAGAGTTAATCAAGAGACCCAGTACTTC.

This clonotype appeared many times. The genes are TRBV28 and TRBJ2-7; D remains unclear. CDR1 and CDR2 from the germline V gene are MDHEN and SYDVKM. This CDR3 has 14 residues. Trimming removed 5 bases from V and 3 bases from J, with 14 bases in between. For the CDR3, the DNA is TGTGCCAGCAGTATCCTGTTCGATTACTACGAGCAGTACTTC. Amino acid sequence: CASSILFDYYEQYF.

This rearrangement joins TRBV5-6 to TRBJ1-2, with D tentatively TRBD1 (5 bases). V lost 3 bases and J lost 4, with 22 bases in between. This CDR3 has 17 residues. From germline, CDR1 is SGHDT and CDR2 YYEEEE. CDR3 sequence reads: CASSYFPGNWGFYGYTF. The CDR3 nucleotides are TGTGCCAGCAGCTATTTCCCAGGGAACTGGGGCTTCTATGGCTACACCTTC.

The chain employs TRBV28 and TRBJ1-6; D perhaps matches TRBD1 (6 bases). Germline-derived CDR1 and CDR2 are MDHEN and SYDVKM. The CDR3 is 17 amino acids. Trimming shortened V by 8 bases and J by 9 bases, and 26 bases separated the two germline ends. Written as DNA, the CDR3 is TGTGCCAGCGGCTTTACAGGGACCCCCCCTGAGGGTTCACCCCTCCACTTT. Protein sequence: CASGFTGTPPEGSPLHF.